This TCR beta chain was profiled in a study of cytomegalovirus exposure and HLA in healthy donors. The CDR3 runs to 15 residues. Trimming cost V 1 base and J 3 bases, with 13 bases left between them. The germline CDR1 and CDR2 sequences are SGHVS and FQNEAQ. PCR involved 60 Vbeta and 13 Jbeta primers. This table comes from immunoSEQ multiplex PCR, and its TCRdb copy is limited to in-frame clones, with some not included. The table shows 85,000 to 100,000 clones, with approximately 57% occurring only once. This clone was found a few times. The sample consisted of PBMCs. The source is a woman in her thirties in good health and CMV-seronegative. The chain combines TRBV7-8 with TRBJ2-7; tentatively, D is TRBD2 (6 bases). The DNA of the CDR3 is TGTGCCAGCAGCTTAGGGGGGACTTCTTTCTACGAGCAGTACTTC. Encoded protein: CASSLGGTSFYEQYF.